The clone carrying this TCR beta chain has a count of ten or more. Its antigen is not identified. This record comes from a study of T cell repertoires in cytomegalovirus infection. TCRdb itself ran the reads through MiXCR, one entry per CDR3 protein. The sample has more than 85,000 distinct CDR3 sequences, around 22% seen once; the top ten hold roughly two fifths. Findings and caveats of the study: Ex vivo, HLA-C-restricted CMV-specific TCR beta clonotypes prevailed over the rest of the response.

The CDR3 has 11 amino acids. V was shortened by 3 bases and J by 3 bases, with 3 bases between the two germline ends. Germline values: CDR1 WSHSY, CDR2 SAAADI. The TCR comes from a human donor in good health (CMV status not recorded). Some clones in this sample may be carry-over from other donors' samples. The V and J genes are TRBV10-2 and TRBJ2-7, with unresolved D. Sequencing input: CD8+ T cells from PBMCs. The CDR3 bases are TGCGCCAGCAGTGATGACTACGAGCAGTACTTC. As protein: CASSDDYEQYF.